One sample yielded the 22 T cell receptor beta chains listed below, sequenced in a study of type 1 regulatory T cells. Study-wide points: Compared with non-Tr1 cells, Tr1 cells showed a narrower TCR repertoire.

TCRdb analysed the reads with MiXCR anew, one entry per CDR3 protein. The sample lists tens of thousands of distinct CDR3 sequences, about 20% occurring once. Antigens for these TCRs are unknown. Sequencing used cultured type 1 regulatory T (Tr1) cells, either the whole culture or a sorted fraction (not recorded which). The receptors derive from a human donor in good health.

The CDR3 protein is CASSPSGNPGGEQYF. Written as DNA, the CDR3 is TGCGCCAGCAGCCCGTCAGGAAATCCAGGAGGGGAGCAGTACTTC. V usage is TRBV5-1 and J usage is TRBJ2-7, with D possibly being TRBD2 (6 bases). V dropped 4 bases and J dropped 7 bases, with 21 bases sitting between them. The germline CDR1 and CDR2 sequences are SGHRS and YFSETQ. CDR3 length equals 15 residues.

This clonotype is termed medium-sized (0.01 to 0.1%). V usage is TRBV5-1 and J usage is TRBJ2-7; 10 positions match TRBD2. J lost 3 bases, V lost 1 base, and 4 bases had no gene match. In germline, CDR1 is SGHRS, CDR2 YFSETQ. This CDR3 region has 15 residues. The CDR3 loop is CASSLLAGDFYEQYF. Written as DNA, the CDR3 is TGCGCCAGCAGCTTGCTAGCGGGAGATTTCTACGAGCAGTACTTC.

The V and J genes are TRBV5-1 and TRBJ2-3; D is perhaps TRBD1 or TRBD2 (5 bases each). This CDR3 has 12 residues. Trimming cost V 7 bases and J 3 bases, with 9 bases left between them. Germline CDR1 reads SGHRS; CDR2 reads YFSETQ. The CDR3 DNA reads as TGCGCCAGCGGGGGAGTAACAGATACGCAGTATTTT. Translated, it gives CASGGVTDTQYF. Combining the CDR3 with reference TRBV5-1 and TRBJ2-3 gives the whole variable domain KAGVTQTPRYLIKTRGQQVTLSCSPISGHRSVSWYQQTPGQGLQFLFEYFSETQRNKGNFPGRFSGRQFSNSRSEMNVSTLELGDSALYLCASGGVTDTQYFGPGTRLTVL.

This clonotype has just a few counts. The CDR3 sequence: CASSYREDQPQHF. CDR3 bases: TGTGCCAGCAGCTACAGGGAGGATCAGCCCCAGCATTTT. V usage is TRBV7-2 and J usage is TRBJ1-5; maybe TRBD1 (6 bases). The CDR3 covers 13 residues. Trimming took off 4 bases at V and 5 bases at J, with 9 bases between the two ends. Germline assignment: CDR1 SGHTA and CDR2 FQGNSA.

In this sample, this clonotype turned up many times. Germline and junction disagree at one end, which may indicate a read error. The V and J genes are TRBV5-1 and TRBJ2-1; D uncertain. This CDR3 spans 14 amino acids. Germline values: CDR1 SGHRS, CDR2 YFSETQ. The CDR3 loop is CASSLVSSYNEQFF. CDR3 DNA sequence: TGTGCCAGCAGCTTGGTTAGCTCCTACAATGAGCAGTTCTTC. The full variable domain, completed using reference TRBV5-1 and TRBJ2-1, is KAGVTQTPRYLIKTRGQQVTLSCSPISGHRSVSWYQQTPGQGLQFLFEYFSETQRNKGNFPGRFSGRQFSNSRSEMNVSTLELGDSALYLCASSLVSSYNEQFFGPGTRLTVL.

The chain carries TRBV7-2 and TRBJ2-5, with D maybe TRBD1 (8 bases). Trimming removed 5 bases at V and 5 bases at J, with 12 bases between. There are 13 residues in the CDR3. Germline values: CDR1 SGHTA, CDR2 FQGNSA. In DNA, the CDR3 is TGTGCCAGCAGCACAGGGGGAGGGGAGACCCAGTACTTC. This gives the protein CASSTGGGETQYF.

This clonotype was recorded a few times. This chain joins TRBV12-3 or TRBV12-4 and TRBJ2-2, with TRBD2 matching 9 bases. Trimming cost V 10 bases and J 3 bases; bases outside gene matches: 3. The CDR3 runs 13 residues. CDR3 residues: CATSGTHTGELFF. CDR3 DNA: TGTGCCACTAGCGGGACGCACACCGGGGAGCTGTTTTTT.

The V call is TRBV7-2, the J call TRBJ1-2; TRBD1 might be the D (6 bases). The germline V gene has CDR1 SGHTA and CDR2 FQGNSA. The CDR3 spans 14 residues. Trimming took off 5 bases at V and 8 bases at J, with 18 bases between the two ends. CDR3 coding DNA: TGTGCCAGCAGCCGAGAAGGGACATTTGAGGGCTACACCTTC. Its translation is CASSREGTFEGYTF.

The chain is built from TRBV6-5 and TRBJ2-1; 9 nucleotides match TRBD2. The ends lost 5 bases at V and 6 bases at J; junction bases unmatched: 20. Germline CDR1 and CDR2: MNHEY and SVGAGI. The CDR3 totals 19 residues. CDR3 protein: CASSPAGTSPRGRANEQFF. The CDR3 DNA sequence: TGTGCCAGCAGTCCTGCCGGGACTAGCCCGAGGGGTAGGGCCAATGAGCAGTTCTTC.

The chain uses TRBV28 and TRBJ2-7; D possibly corresponds to TRBD2 (5 bases). CDR1 and CDR2 from the germline V gene are MDHEN and SYDVKM. Trimming removed 2 bases at V and 2 bases at J, with 7 bases between. The CDR3 is made up of 13 amino acids. CDR3 region: CASSLTGAYEQYF. The CDR3 nucleotides are TGTGCCAGCAGTTTAACCGGGGCCTACGAGCAGTACTTC.

J is TRBJ1-4 and V is TRBV25-1; D call uncertain. Trimming cost V 5 bases and J 0 bases, with 1 base left between them. Looked up from germline, CDR1 is MGHDK and CDR2 is SYGVNS. The CDR3 runs to 12 residues. The CDR3, as DNA: TGTGCCAGCAGTACAACTAATGAAAAACTGTTTTTT. Amino acid sequence: CASSTTNEKLFF. The variable domain in full, with the rest retrieved from reference TRBV25-1 and TRBJ1-4, is EADIYQTPRYLVIGTGKKITLECSQTMGHDKMYWYQQDPGMELHLIHYSYGVNSTEKGDLSSESTVSRIRTEHFPLTLESARPSHTSQYLCASSTTNEKLFFGSGTQLSVL.

This rearrangement joins TRBV5-1 to TRBJ1-2; D gene uncertain. Germline V gives CDR1 SGHRS, CDR2 YFSETQ. This CDR3 region has 13 residues. Trimming cost V 1 base and J 6 bases, with 10 bases left between them. The CDR3 DNA follows: TGCGCCAGCAGCTTGACCCGGACGAATGGCTACACCTTC. Protein product: CASSLTRTNGYTF. Drawing the rest from reference TRBV5-1 and TRBJ1-2, the complete variable domain is KAGVTQTPRYLIKTRGQQVTLSCSPISGHRSVSWYQQTPGQGLQFLFEYFSETQRNKGNFPGRFSGRQFSNSRSEMNVSTLELGDSALYLCASSLTRTNGYTFGSGTRLTVV.

This clonotype was seen many times. This chain connects TRBV9 to TRBJ1-2, with 7 nucleotides matching TRBD1. CDR3 size: 14 residues. Looked up from germline, CDR1 is SGDLS and CDR2 is YYNGEE. V lost 3 bases and J lost 8; bases outside the gene matches: 10. The CDR3 DNA reads as TGTGCCAGCAGCGATCCGACAGGGTGGAGAGGCTACACCTTC. This encodes CASSDPTGWRGYTF.

CDR3 bases: TGTGCCAGCAGGACCCAAATCGGACCCCTGGGAGCTTTCTTT. This encodes CASRTQIGPLGAFF. V and J are TRBV6-2 or TRBV6-3 and TRBJ1-1, with unresolved D. There are 14 residues in the CDR3. Trimming took 6 bases from V and 10 from J, leaving 21 bases between them. The germline gives CDR1 MNHEY, CDR2 SVGEGT.

The chain uses TRBV14 and TRBJ1-6; no clear D gene. The length of the CDR3 is 13 residues. The germline V gene has CDR1 SGHDN and CDR2 FVKESK. V lost 3 bases and J 15 bases, leaving 15 bases between the germline ends. For the CDR3, the DNA is TGTGCCAGCAGCCAGGGCCTGGGGAGGGACCTCCACTTT. Protein product: CASSQGLGRDLHF.

The gene calls are TRBV29-1 and TRBJ2-3; D perhaps matches TRBD1 (6 bases). V was shortened by 1 base and J by 6 bases, with 11 bases between the two germline ends. The CDR3 extends over 13 amino acids. Germline CDR1 SQVTM, CDR2 ANQGSEA. The CDR3 spells CSVEGPGADTQYF. CDR3 DNA: TGCAGCGTTGAAGGCCCAGGGGCCGATACGCAGTATTTT.

The chain employs TRBV28 and TRBJ1-4; 9 positions agree with TRBD1. V lost 4 bases and J lost 7; bases outside the gene matches: 4. From germline, CDR1 is MDHEN and CDR2 SYDVKM. The CDR3 totals 14 residues. CDR3 nucleotides: TGTGCCAGCAGTTCCGGACAGGGGAGTGAAAAACTGTTTTTT. Translation: CASSSGQGSEKLFF.

This clonotype was seen only once. This rearrangement joins TRBV2 to TRBJ2-1; the D gene is possibly TRBD1 (5 bases). Germline V gene lookup returns CDR1 SNHLY and CDR2 FYNNEI. Trimming removed 3 bases at V and 6 bases at J, with 9 bases between. This CDR3 region has 13 residues. The CDR3 DNA follows: TGTGCCAGCAGTGAGCAGGGTGCCAATGAGCAGTTCTTC. Translated: CASSEQGANEQFF.

This clonotype appeared a few times. V usage is TRBV28 and J usage is TRBJ2-7; a possible D gene is TRBD2 (7 bases). Deletions cut 5 bases from V and 5 bases from J, with 19 bases between. This CDR3 is built from 15 residues. Germline loops: CDR1 MDHEN, CDR2 SYDVKM. The CDR3: CASSISGEGENEQYF. For the CDR3, the DNA is TGTGCCAGCAGTATCTCAGGGGAGGGAGAAAACGAGCAGTACTTC.

This clonotype was recorded many times. This chain joins TRBV20-1 and TRBJ2-4; 7 positions match TRBD2. Germline lookup yields CDR1 DFQATT and CDR2 SNEGSKA (reference sequence). The junction had 11 bases not matched to a gene; V was cut back by 6 bases and J by 6 bases. CDR3 length: 14 residues. The CDR3 here is CSALSRTSRNIQYF. The CDR3 DNA reads TGCAGTGCCCTCTCTAGGACTAGTAGAAACATTCAGTACTTC.

This clonotype has a single count. The gene calls are TRBV24-1 and TRBJ2-5; 8 nucleotides agree with TRBD1. The CDR3 runs 15 residues. The germline V gene encodes CDR1 KGHDR and CDR2 SFDVKD. Germline trimming cut 2 bases from V and 2 bases from J; bases unmatched to any gene: 3. CDR3: CATSDYDRGQETQYF. The CDR3 nucleotides are TGTGCCACCAGTGATTACGACAGGGGACAAGAGACCCAGTACTTC.

This clonotype was seen more than once but under ten times. CDR3 sequence (DNA): TGCAGTGCTCCTGAACAGAGAAGTAATTCACCCCTCCACTTT. Protein product: CSAPEQRSNSPLHF. The chain joins TRBV20-1 to TRBJ1-6; D remains ambiguous. The CDR3 spans 14 residues. Germline V gene lookup returns CDR1 DFQATT and CDR2 SNEGSKA (reference sequence). Trimming stripped 5 bases from V and 6 bases from J, with 14 bases between.